The sequence of this T cell receptor (beta chain) was determined in a study of blood T cell repertoires in COVID-19. This CDR3 region has 11 residues. From germline, CDR1 is SQVTM and CDR2 ANQGSEA. V shed 5 bases and J 5 bases; nucleotides not matched to a gene: 1. Assay used: immunoSEQ multiplex PCR; TCRdb lists only in-frame clones, some missing. The data hold about 170,000 clones, with 80% to 90% observed a single time. This TCR derives from a woman in her seventies with COVID-19, enrolled during active disease. The rearrangement links TRBV29-1 to TRBJ2-5, with TRBD2 matching 8 bases. The sequencing sample was made of peripheral blood. The CDR3 loop is CSVRGGETQYF. CDR3 sequence (DNA): TGCAGCGTTCGGGGGGGGGAGACCCAGTACTTC.